These T cell receptor beta chains were read from a single sample in a study of cytomegalovirus exposure and HLA in healthy donors. Assay: immunoSEQ multiplex PCR; the TCRdb copy retains only in-frame clones and omits some. The data show under 150,000 clones, roughly 80% seen once. Source material: PBMCs. All receptors come from a woman aged 40 to 49 in good health and CMV-seronegative. Each CDR3 is given with its conserved first and last residue. Each record gives: D gene, clone size, J gene, V gene, CDR3 protein, CDR3 DNA. The D gene is left open where the match is weak. Rows may omit the clone size; those that give it use once, few, many or a size class.

d_gene: .
abundance: .
j_gene: TRBJ2-2
v_gene: TRBV5-8
CDR3aa: CASSFAGFTGELFF
CDR3nt: TGTGCCAGCAGCTTCGCCGGGTTCACCGGGGAGCTGTTTTTT

d_gene: .
abundance: .
j_gene: TRBJ2-3
v_gene: TRBV7-9
CDR3aa: CASSGVRDSSTDTQYF
CDR3nt: TGTGCCAGCAGCGGGGTCCGGGACTCAAGCACAGATACGCAGTATTTT

d_gene: TRBD1
abundance: .
j_gene: TRBJ1-1
v_gene: TRBV6-5
CDR3aa: CASSSPGGTEAFF
CDR3nt: TGTGCCAGCAGCTCTCCAGGGGGCACTGAAGCTTTCTTT

d_gene: TRBD1
abundance: many
j_gene: TRBJ1-4
v_gene: TRBV6-1
CDR3aa: CANSHTTGVSEKLFF
CDR3nt: TGTGCCAACAGCCACACGACAGGGGTTAGTGAAAAACTGTTTTTT

d_gene: TRBD1
abundance: once
j_gene: TRBJ2-3
v_gene: TRBV27
CDR3aa: CASSRVGRGTDTQYF
CDR3nt: TGTGCCAGCAGTAGGGTGGGCAGGGGGACCGATACGCAGTATTTT

d_gene: .
abundance: few
j_gene: TRBJ2-7
v_gene: TRBV5-1
CDR3aa: CASSPKQGGAHEQYF
CDR3nt: TGCGCCAGCAGCCCGAAACAGGGGGGGGCTCACGAGCAGTACTTC

d_gene: .
abundance: .
j_gene: TRBJ2-7
v_gene: TRBV30
CDR3aa: CAWSREKEQYF
CDR3nt: TGTGCCTGGAGTCGGGAGAAAGAGCAGTACTTC

d_gene: TRBD1
abundance: .
j_gene: TRBJ1-2
v_gene: TRBV10-3
CDR3aa: CAVKGASGEGYTF
CDR3nt: TGTGCCGTCAAGGGGGCTTCAGGTGAAGGCTACACCTTC

d_gene: TRBD2
abundance: .
j_gene: TRBJ2-7
v_gene: TRBV28
CDR3aa: CASGGGGITYEQYF
CDR3nt: TGTGCCAGCGGCGGCGGGGGGATCACCTACGAGCAGTACTTC

d_gene: .
abundance: .
j_gene: TRBJ1-3
v_gene: TRBV19
CDR3aa: CATPGAAGNTIYF
CDR3nt: TGTGCCACTCCAGGGGCCGCTGGAAACACCATATATTTT

d_gene: TRBD2
abundance: .
j_gene: TRBJ2-3
v_gene: TRBV5-1
CDR3aa: CASSLSGGSTDTQYF
CDR3nt: TGCGCCAGCAGCTTGAGCGGGGGCAGCACAGATACGCAGTATTTT

d_gene: TRBD1
abundance: .
j_gene: TRBJ1-1
v_gene: TRBV5-6
CDR3aa: CASTTQGDTEAFF
CDR3nt: TGTGCCAGCACCACTCAGGGGGACACTGAAGCTTTCTTT

d_gene: TRBD1
abundance: few
j_gene: TRBJ2-1
v_gene: TRBV29-1
CDR3aa: CSVEDPGTESYNEQFF
CDR3nt: TGCAGCGTTGAAGATCCCGGGACAGAGTCCTACAATGAGCAGTTCTTC

d_gene: .
abundance: .
j_gene: TRBJ1-4
v_gene: TRBV18
CDR3aa: CASSTDVQLKLFF
CDR3nt: TGTGCCAGCTCAACGGATGTACAGTTAAAACTGTTTTTT

d_gene: .
abundance: .
j_gene: TRBJ2-2
v_gene: TRBV11-2
CDR3aa: CASSTRVEIGELFF
CDR3nt: TGTGCCAGCAGCACTAGGGTGGAAATCGGGGAGCTGTTTTTT

d_gene: .
abundance: .
j_gene: TRBJ2-1
v_gene: TRBV4-2
CDR3aa: CASSPTTSNEQFF
CDR3nt: TGTGCCAGCAGCCCGACGACTAGCAATGAGCAGTTCTTC

d_gene: TRBD1
abundance: .
j_gene: TRBJ1-5
v_gene: TRBV6-5
CDR3aa: CASSATGGDQPQHF
CDR3nt: TGTGCCAGCAGTGCCACAGGGGGCGATCAGCCCCAGCATTTT

d_gene: .
abundance: .
j_gene: TRBJ2-7
v_gene: TRBV30
CDR3aa: CAWDRNYEQYF
CDR3nt: TGTGCCTGGGACAGAAACTACGAGCAGTACTTC

d_gene: .
abundance: .
j_gene: TRBJ1-1
v_gene: TRBV29-1
CDR3aa: CSVGPGQLNTEAFF
CDR3nt: TGCAGCGTTGGGCCTGGACAGTTGAACACTGAAGCTTTCTTT

d_gene: .
abundance: .
j_gene: TRBJ1-1
v_gene: TRBV5-1
CDR3aa: CASSLAGQLNTEAFF
CDR3nt: TGCGCCAGCAGCTTGGCTGGGCAGCTGAACACTGAAGCTTTCTTT

d_gene: .
abundance: .
j_gene: TRBJ1-5
v_gene: TRBV28
CDR3aa: CASSSGQRSNQPQHF
CDR3nt: TGTGCCAGCAGTTCAGGACAGAGGAGTAATCAGCCCCAGCATTTT

d_gene: TRBD2
abundance: few
j_gene: TRBJ2-7
v_gene: TRBV30
CDR3aa: CAWTRLAGSYEQYF
CDR3nt: TGTGCCTGGACACGGCTAGCGGGGTCCTACGAGCAGTACTTC

d_gene: .
abundance: few
j_gene: TRBJ1-1
v_gene: TRBV7-9
CDR3aa: CATSGNEAFF
CDR3nt: TGTGCCACGTCGGGAAACGAAGCTTTCTTT

d_gene: TRBD1
abundance: .
j_gene: TRBJ1-4
v_gene: TRBV2
CDR3aa: CASRTAGTGATNEKLFF
CDR3nt: TGTGCCAGCAGAACGGCAGGGACAGGGGCAACTAATGAAAAACTGTTTTTT

d_gene: .
abundance: .
j_gene: TRBJ2-3
v_gene: TRBV6-5
CDR3aa: CATQRTDTQYF
CDR3nt: TGTGCCACACAGCGCACAGATACGCAGTATTTT

d_gene: .
abundance: few
j_gene: TRBJ1-1
v_gene: TRBV7-9
CDR3aa: CASSPERATNTEAFF
CDR3nt: TGTGCCAGCAGCCCAGAGAGGGCGACGAACACTGAAGCTTTCTTT

d_gene: TRBD2
abundance: .
j_gene: TRBJ2-3
v_gene: TRBV19
CDR3aa: CASSIRLAERSDTQYF
CDR3nt: TGTGCCAGTAGTATACGGCTAGCGGAACGATCAGATACGCAGTATTTT

d_gene: TRBD1
abundance: .
j_gene: TRBJ1-2
v_gene: TRBV6-5
CDR3aa: CASSYGDRGMVGYTF
CDR3nt: TGTGCCAGCAGTTATGGGGACAGGGGAATGGTAGGCTACACCTTC

d_gene: .
abundance: few
j_gene: TRBJ1-1
v_gene: TRBV7-9
CDR3aa: CASSLEVEGTEAFF
CDR3nt: TGTGCCAGCAGCTTAGAGGTGGAGGGGACTGAAGCTTTCTTT

d_gene: .
abundance: .
j_gene: TRBJ1-5
v_gene: TRBV11-2
CDR3aa: CASSFSGTGSNQPQHF
CDR3nt: TGTGCCAGCAGCTTCAGCGGGACGGGGAGCAATCAGCCCCAGCATTTT

d_gene: .
abundance: .
j_gene: TRBJ2-1
v_gene: TRBV2
CDR3aa: CASSETLSNYNEQFF
CDR3nt: TGTGCCAGCAGTGAAACCTTGAGCAACTACAATGAGCAGTTCTTC

d_gene: .
abundance: once
j_gene: TRBJ1-5
v_gene: TRBV29-1
CDR3aa: CSVVANTNQPQHF
CDR3nt: TGCAGCGTTGTTGCCAATACTAATCAGCCCCAGCATTTT

d_gene: TRBD2
abundance: .
j_gene: TRBJ2-2
v_gene: TRBV4-1
CDR3aa: CASSQDGSGGLGGELFF
CDR3nt: TGCGCCAGCAGCCAAGATGGTAGCGGGGGTCTTGGCGGGGAGCTGTTTTTT

d_gene: TRBD1
abundance: .
j_gene: TRBJ1-1
v_gene: TRBV19
CDR3aa: CASSTTGTGYTEAFF
CDR3nt: TGTGCCAGTAGTACTACCGGGACAGGGTACACTGAAGCTTTCTTT

d_gene: TRBD2
abundance: .
j_gene: TRBJ2-5
v_gene: TRBV5-8
CDR3aa: CASSPHRTSYEVTQYF
CDR3nt: TGTGCCAGCAGCCCTCATAGGACTAGTTACGAGGTGACCCAGTACTTC

d_gene: .
abundance: .
j_gene: TRBJ2-5
v_gene: TRBV7-6
CDR3aa: CASSLSIQETQYF
CDR3nt: TGTGCCAGCAGCTTATCCATCCAAGAGACCCAGTACTTC

d_gene: .
abundance: .
j_gene: TRBJ1-3
v_gene: TRBV28
CDR3aa: CASSSRQISGNTIYF
CDR3nt: TGTGCCAGCAGTTCCCGCCAGATCTCTGGAAACACCATATATTTT

d_gene: .
abundance: .
j_gene: TRBJ2-2
v_gene: TRBV6-6
CDR3aa: CASSYSVGASTGELFF
CDR3nt: TGTGCCAGCAGTTACTCTGTAGGGGCGTCCACCGGGGAGCTGTTTTTT

d_gene: TRBD2
abundance: .
j_gene: TRBJ2-1
v_gene: TRBV4-1
CDR3aa: CASSPKGLAGGTYNEQFF
CDR3nt: TGCGCCAGCAGCCCGAAGGGACTAGCGGGGGGGACCTACAATGAGCAGTTCTTC

d_gene: .
abundance: .
j_gene: TRBJ1-1
v_gene: TRBV18
CDR3aa: CASSPRQDYTEAFF
CDR3nt: TGTGCCAGCTCACCGCGACAGGATTACACTGAAGCTTTCTTT

d_gene: .
abundance: few
j_gene: TRBJ2-5
v_gene: TRBV5-6
CDR3aa: CASTPDSLQETQYF
CDR3nt: TGTGCCAGCACCCCGGACAGCCTCCAAGAGACCCAGTACTTC

d_gene: .
abundance: .
j_gene: TRBJ2-1
v_gene: TRBV7-9
CDR3aa: CASSLINPDEQFF
CDR3nt: TGTGCCAGCAGCTTAATTAACCCGGATGAGCAGTTCTTC

d_gene: .
abundance: .
j_gene: TRBJ1-4
v_gene: TRBV30
CDR3aa: CAWSVGSDEKLFF
CDR3nt: TGTGCCTGGAGTGTAGGGAGCGATGAAAAACTGTTTTTT

d_gene: .
abundance: .
j_gene: TRBJ2-7
v_gene: TRBV6-5
CDR3aa: CASSYSWRLYEQYF
CDR3nt: TGTGCCAGCAGTTACTCGTGGAGGCTCTACGAGCAGTACTTC

d_gene: .
abundance: many
j_gene: TRBJ1-5
v_gene: TRBV2
CDR3aa: CASSEMTGNQPQHF
CDR3nt: TGTGCCAGCAGTGAAATGACAGGCAATCAGCCCCAGCATTTT

d_gene: .
abundance: .
j_gene: TRBJ2-4
v_gene: TRBV5-1
CDR3aa: CASSLTSWGSLLAKNIQYF
CDR3nt: TGCGCCAGCAGCTTAACCTCGTGGGGCAGTCTCTTAGCCAAAAACATTCAGTACTTC

d_gene: .
abundance: .
j_gene: TRBJ1-4
v_gene: TRBV10-3
CDR3aa: CAIMAGQNEKLFF
CDR3nt: TGTGCCATCATGGCAGGACAGAATGAAAAACTGTTTTTT

d_gene: TRBD1
abundance: .
j_gene: TRBJ1-4
v_gene: TRBV10-3
CDR3aa: CAIRQTGDNEKLFF
CDR3nt: TGTGCCATCAGGCAGACAGGGGATAACGAAAAACTGTTTTTT

d_gene: .
abundance: .
j_gene: TRBJ1-6
v_gene: TRBV18
CDR3aa: CASSPMGGLSYNSPLHF
CDR3nt: TGTGCCAGCTCACCGATGGGCGGACTCTCCTATAATTCACCCCTCCACTTT

d_gene: .
abundance: few
j_gene: TRBJ1-1
v_gene: TRBV19
CDR3aa: CATGQLWAEAFF
CDR3nt: TGTGCCACCGGACAGTTGTGGGCTGAAGCTTTCTTT

d_gene: TRBD2
abundance: once
j_gene: TRBJ2-1
v_gene: TRBV15
CDR3aa: CATSRGLAYEQFF
CDR3nt: TGTGCCACCAGCAGGGGACTAGCCTATGAGCAGTTCTTC

d_gene: TRBD2
abundance: few
j_gene: TRBJ2-5
v_gene: TRBV5-6
CDR3aa: CASSLREPGGETQYF
CDR3nt: TGTGCCAGCAGCTTGCGCGAACCGGGGGGAGAGACCCAGTACTTC

d_gene: TRBD2
abundance: .
j_gene: TRBJ2-3
v_gene: TRBV6-1
CDR3aa: CASSARSSGSRSSADTQYF
CDR3nt: TGTGCCAGCAGTGCCAGGTCTAGCGGGAGCCGGAGTTCAGCAGATACGCAGTATTTT

d_gene: .
abundance: .
j_gene: TRBJ2-5
v_gene: TRBV7-8
CDR3aa: CASSFSWRETQYF
CDR3nt: TGTGCCAGCAGCTTCTCTTGGAGAGAGACCCAGTACTTC

d_gene: TRBD1
abundance: .
j_gene: TRBJ2-7
v_gene: TRBV5-1
CDR3aa: CASSLGTGLHEQYF
CDR3nt: TGCGCCAGCAGCTTGGGGACAGGGTTACACGAGCAGTACTTC

d_gene: TRBD1
abundance: .
j_gene: TRBJ1-1
v_gene: TRBV6-1
CDR3aa: CASSGQGRGTEAFF
CDR3nt: TGTGCCAGCTCCGGACAGGGGCGGGGCACTGAAGCTTTCTTT

d_gene: TRBD2
abundance: .
j_gene: TRBJ2-1
v_gene: TRBV7-9
CDR3aa: CSSSPGLSGGYNEQFF
CDR3nt: TGTTCCAGCAGTCCCGGCCTCAGCGGGGGCTACAATGAGCAGTTCTTC